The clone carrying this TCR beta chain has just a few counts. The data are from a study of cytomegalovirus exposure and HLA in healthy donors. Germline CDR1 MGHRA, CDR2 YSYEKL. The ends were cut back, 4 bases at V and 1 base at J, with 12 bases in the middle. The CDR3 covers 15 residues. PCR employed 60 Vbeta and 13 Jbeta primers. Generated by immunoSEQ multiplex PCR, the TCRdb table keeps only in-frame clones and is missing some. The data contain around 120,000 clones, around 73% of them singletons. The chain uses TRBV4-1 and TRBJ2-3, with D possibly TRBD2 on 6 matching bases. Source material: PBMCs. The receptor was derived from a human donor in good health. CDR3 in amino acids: CASSLSWGGTDTQYF. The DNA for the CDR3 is TGCGCCAGCAGCCTCTCATGGGGGGGCACAGATACGCAGTATTTT.